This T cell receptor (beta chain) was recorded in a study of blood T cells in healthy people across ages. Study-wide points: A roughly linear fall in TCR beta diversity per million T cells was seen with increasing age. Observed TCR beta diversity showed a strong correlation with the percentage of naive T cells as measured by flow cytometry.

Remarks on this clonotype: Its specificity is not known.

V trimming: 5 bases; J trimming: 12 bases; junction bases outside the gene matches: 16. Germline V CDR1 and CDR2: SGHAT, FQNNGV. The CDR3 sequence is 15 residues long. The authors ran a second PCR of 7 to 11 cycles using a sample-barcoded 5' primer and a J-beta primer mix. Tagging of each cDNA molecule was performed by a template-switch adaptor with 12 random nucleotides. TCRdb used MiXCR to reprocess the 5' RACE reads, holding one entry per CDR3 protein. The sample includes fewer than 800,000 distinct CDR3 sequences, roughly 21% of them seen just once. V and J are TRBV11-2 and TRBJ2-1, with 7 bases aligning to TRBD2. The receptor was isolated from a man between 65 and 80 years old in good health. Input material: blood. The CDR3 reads CASSATSSSGFGQFF. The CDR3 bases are TGTGCCAGCAGCGCGACTAGCAGTTCTGGTTTTGGGCAGTTCTTC.